This T cell receptor (beta chain) stems from a study of response to subunit inactivated influenza vaccine. TCRdb re-analysed the RT-PCR reads in MiXCR, keeping a single row per CDR3 protein. Of about 540,000 distinct CDR3 sequences in the sample, less than 25% were seen once. The table lists this clonotype with many counts. Germline lookup yields CDR1 SGHRS and CDR2 YFSETQ. V was pared by 4 bases and J by 7 bases, with 7 bases of the junction left unmatched. The CDR3 totals 13 residues. This sample also belongs to another study, concerning T cells expressing NK-cell markers. That paper notes: TCR beta libraries carry UMIs added by 5'RACE template switching.

The rearrangement links TRBV5-1 to TRBJ1-1; TRBD1 agrees at 7 bases. The sequencing used CD4+ T cells sorted from PBMCs, collected approximately 13 days after vaccination. The TCR was taken from a man over 45 who received an inactivated influenza vaccine. CDR3 sequence reads: CASSQGGGGEAFF. CDR3 nucleotides: TGCGCCAGCAGCCAAGGGGGCGGAGGTGAAGCTTTCTTT.